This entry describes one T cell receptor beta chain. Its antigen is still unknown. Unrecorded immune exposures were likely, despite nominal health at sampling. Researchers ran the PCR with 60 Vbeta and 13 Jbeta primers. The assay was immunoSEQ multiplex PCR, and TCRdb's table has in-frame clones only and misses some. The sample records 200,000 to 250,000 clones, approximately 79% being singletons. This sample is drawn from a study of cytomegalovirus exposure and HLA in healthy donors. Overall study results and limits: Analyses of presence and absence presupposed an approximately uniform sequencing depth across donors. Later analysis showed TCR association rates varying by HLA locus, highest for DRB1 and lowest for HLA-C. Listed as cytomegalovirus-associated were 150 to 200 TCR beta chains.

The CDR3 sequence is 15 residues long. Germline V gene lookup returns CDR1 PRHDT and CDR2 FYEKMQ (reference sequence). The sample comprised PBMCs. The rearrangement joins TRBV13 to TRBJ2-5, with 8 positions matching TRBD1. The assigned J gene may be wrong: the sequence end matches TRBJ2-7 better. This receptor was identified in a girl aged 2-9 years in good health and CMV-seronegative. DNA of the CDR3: TGTGCCAGCAGCTCCCCCGGGACAGGTCACTACGAGCAGTACTTC. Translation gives CASSSPGTGHYEQYF.